This T cell receptor beta chain was documented in a study of cytomegalovirus exposure and HLA in healthy donors. General observations from the study: A later analysis, which compared TCR beta chains of equal frequency, found the HLA-associated ones more clonally expanded.

The PCR had 60 Vbeta and 13 Jbeta primers. As handled by the study authors: Some 11 million of the about 80 million unique TCR beta chains counted in a later analysis were shared. The data were produced by immunoSEQ multiplex PCR, yet TCRdb's version contains in-frame clones alone and is incomplete. That table supplies the V and J calls and clone size; D and trimming were determined from the DNA. In the table there are tens of thousands of clones, 75% to 80% of which are singletons. Comments on this clone: Its antigen is not known.

CDR3 length equals 14 residues. The junction had 7 bases not matched to a gene; V was cut back by 3 bases and J by 5 bases. Germline V CDR1 and CDR2: SGDLS, YYNGEE. The V gene is TRBV9, the J gene TRBJ1-2; TRBD1 aligns across 7 bases. This TCR came from a female donor in good health and CMV-seronegative. Sample: PBMCs. CDR3 residues: CASSAGDSFYGYTF. The CDR3 DNA sequence: TGTGCCAGCAGCGCAGGGGACAGCTTTTATGGCTACACCTTC.